This TCR beta chain is from a study of T cell responses to AZD1222 COVID-19 vaccine. The study, taken as a whole, reports: The study sampled repertoires only after the peak T cell response.

The CDR3 runs 13 residues. V was clipped by 7 bases and J by 0 bases, with 7 bases between them. Germline V gives CDR1 LNHDA, CDR2 SQIVND (reference sequence). Second-dose schedules of about 4 or about 12 weeks were combined. Turning to this clone: Its antigen is not known.

Sequencing was performed with immunoSEQ multiplex PCR; in TCRdb, only in-frame clones are kept and a portion is missing. The table lists approximately 130,000 clones, about 88% of them singletons. Sequencing used peripheral blood, obtained 28 days after the second AZD1222 dose. V and J are TRBV19 and TRBJ1-3; D not certain. This clonotype was obtained from an adult who received the AZD1222 COVID-19 vaccine. The CDR3 here is CASTRGSGNTIYF. As DNA, the CDR3 is TGTGCCAGTACCCGGGGCTCTGGAAACACCATATATTTT.